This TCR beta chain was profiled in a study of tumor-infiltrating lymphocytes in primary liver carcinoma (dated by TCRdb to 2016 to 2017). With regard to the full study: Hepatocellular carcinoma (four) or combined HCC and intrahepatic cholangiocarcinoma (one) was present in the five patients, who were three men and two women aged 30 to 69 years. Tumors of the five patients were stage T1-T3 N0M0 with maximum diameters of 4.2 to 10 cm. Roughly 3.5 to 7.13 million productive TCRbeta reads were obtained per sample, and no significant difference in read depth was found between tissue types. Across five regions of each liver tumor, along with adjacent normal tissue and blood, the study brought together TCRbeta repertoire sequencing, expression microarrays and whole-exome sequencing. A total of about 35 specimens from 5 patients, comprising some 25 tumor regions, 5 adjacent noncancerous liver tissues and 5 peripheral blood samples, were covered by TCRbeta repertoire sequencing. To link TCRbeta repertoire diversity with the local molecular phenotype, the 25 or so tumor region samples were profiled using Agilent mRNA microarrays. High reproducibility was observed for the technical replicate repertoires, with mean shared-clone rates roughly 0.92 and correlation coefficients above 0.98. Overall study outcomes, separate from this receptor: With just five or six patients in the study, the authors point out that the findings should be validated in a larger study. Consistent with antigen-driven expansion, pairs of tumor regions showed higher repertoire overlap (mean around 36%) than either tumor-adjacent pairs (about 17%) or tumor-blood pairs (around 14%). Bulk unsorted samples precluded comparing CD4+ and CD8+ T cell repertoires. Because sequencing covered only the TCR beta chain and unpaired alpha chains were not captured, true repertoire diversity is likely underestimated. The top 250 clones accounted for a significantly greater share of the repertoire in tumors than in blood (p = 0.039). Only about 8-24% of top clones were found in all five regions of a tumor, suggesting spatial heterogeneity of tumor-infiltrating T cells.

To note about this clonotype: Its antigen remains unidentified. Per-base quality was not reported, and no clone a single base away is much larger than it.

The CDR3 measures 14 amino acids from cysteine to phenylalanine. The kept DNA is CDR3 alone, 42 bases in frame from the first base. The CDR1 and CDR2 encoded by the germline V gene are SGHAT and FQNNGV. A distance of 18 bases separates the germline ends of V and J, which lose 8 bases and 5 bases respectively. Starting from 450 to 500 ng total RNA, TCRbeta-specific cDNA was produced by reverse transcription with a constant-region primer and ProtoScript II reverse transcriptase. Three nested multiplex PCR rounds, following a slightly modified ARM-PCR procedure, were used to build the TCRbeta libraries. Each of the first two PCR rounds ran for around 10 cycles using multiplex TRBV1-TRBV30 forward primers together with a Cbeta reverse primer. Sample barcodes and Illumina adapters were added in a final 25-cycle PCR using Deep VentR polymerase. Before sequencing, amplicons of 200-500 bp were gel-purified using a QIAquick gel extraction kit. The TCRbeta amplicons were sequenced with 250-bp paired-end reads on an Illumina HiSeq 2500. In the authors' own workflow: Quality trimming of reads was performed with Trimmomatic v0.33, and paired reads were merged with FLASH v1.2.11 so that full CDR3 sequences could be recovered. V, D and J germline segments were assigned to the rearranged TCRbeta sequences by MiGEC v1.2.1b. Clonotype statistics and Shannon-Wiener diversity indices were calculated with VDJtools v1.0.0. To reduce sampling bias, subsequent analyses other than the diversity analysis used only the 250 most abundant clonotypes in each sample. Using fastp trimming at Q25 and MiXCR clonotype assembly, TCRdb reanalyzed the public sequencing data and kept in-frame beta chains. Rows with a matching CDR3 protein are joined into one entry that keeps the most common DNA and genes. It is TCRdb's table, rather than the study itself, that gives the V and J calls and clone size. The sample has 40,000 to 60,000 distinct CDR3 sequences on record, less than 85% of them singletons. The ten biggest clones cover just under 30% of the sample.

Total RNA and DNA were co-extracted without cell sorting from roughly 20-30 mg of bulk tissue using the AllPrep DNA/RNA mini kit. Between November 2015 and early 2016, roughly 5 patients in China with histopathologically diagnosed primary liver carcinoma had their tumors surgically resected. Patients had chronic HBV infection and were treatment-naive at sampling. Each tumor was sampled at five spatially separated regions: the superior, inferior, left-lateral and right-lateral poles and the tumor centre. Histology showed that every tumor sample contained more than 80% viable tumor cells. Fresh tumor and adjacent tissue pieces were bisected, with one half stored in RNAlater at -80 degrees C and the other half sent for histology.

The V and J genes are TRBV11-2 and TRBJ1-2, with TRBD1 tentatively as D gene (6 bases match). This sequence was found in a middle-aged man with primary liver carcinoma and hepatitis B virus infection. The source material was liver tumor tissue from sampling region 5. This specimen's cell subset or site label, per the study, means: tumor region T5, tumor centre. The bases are TGTGCCAGCTGGGAGAGGGACACCACGTATGGCTACACCTTC. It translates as CASWERDTTYGYTF.